Each of the 14 T cell receptor beta chains below was sequenced from the same sample in a study of vaccination and CD4 T cells after COVID-19. Treatment described: approximately 9-day PBMC culture with coronavirus spike peptide pools or control peptides (ViraFEST assay). For these receptors, no antigen is known. CD4+ T cells that had been cultured provided DNA sequenced with the Oncomine TCR Beta short-read assay. Using its own MiXCR run on the PCR reads, TCRdb lists one record per CDR3 protein. There are about 17,000 distinct CDR3 sequences in the sample; more than 45% occur only once, and roughly 4.5% lies in the top ten. The specimen comprised CD4+ T cells from blood, cultured in vitro, sampled before SARS-CoV-2 vaccination. The receptor set was obtained from a human donor who had recovered from COVID-19.

The table lists this clonotype with a few counts. The V gene is TRBV20-1, the J gene TRBJ1-1; D is undetermined. V was pared by 1 base and J by 10 bases, with 13 bases between. The V gene's germline CDR1 is DFQATT and CDR2 SNEGSKA (reference sequence). The CDR3 has 12 amino acids. The CDR3 nucleotides read TGCAGTGCTAGAGGTCCTTATCCGGGAGCTTTCTTT. It is translated as CSARGPYPGAFF.

There are a few counts of this clonotype. The V call is TRBV27, the J call TRBJ2-3; 10 nucleotides match TRBD2. The germline gives CDR1 MNHEY, CDR2 SMNVEV (reference sequence). Losses at the gene ends were 5 bases for V and 6 bases for J; bases not matched to a gene: 2. This CDR3 is built from 13 residues. The CDR3 region is CASSGLAEDTQYF. CDR3 in DNA: TGTGCCAGCAGTGGACTAGCGGAGGATACGCAGTATTTT.

In its sample, this clonotype was seen a few times. The chain recombines TRBV19 with TRBJ2-3; D is unresolved. The CDR3 is 12 residues long. The ends were cut back, 2 bases at V and 6 bases at J, with 6 bases in the middle. Germline-derived CDR1 and CDR2 are LNHDA and SQIVND (reference sequence). Here the CDR3 reads CASSISQDTQYF. The CDR3 nucleotides read TGTGCCAGTAGTATATCACAGGATACGCAGTATTTT.

The rearrangement uses TRBV7-2 and TRBJ1-1; no clear D. Germline values: CDR1 SGHTA, CDR2 FQGNSA. The CDR3 runs to 14 residues. The V end was cut by 6 bases, the J end by 1 base, with 12 bases between. CDR3: CASRQAGSNTEAFF. The DNA for the CDR3 is TGTGCCAGCAGGCAGGCAGGCTCGAACACTGAAGCTTTCTTT.

J is TRBJ1-1 and V is TRBV24-1; tentative D call: TRBD1 (5 bases). The germline gives CDR1 KGHDR, CDR2 SFDVKD. The CDR3 is 13 residues long. V was cut by 4 bases and J by 6 bases, with 11 bases left in between. CDR3 DNA sequence: TGTGCCACCAGTGACTTCGTGGGGGCTGAAGCTTTCTTT. Translation: CATSDFVGAEAFF.

This sequence joins TRBV6-2 or TRBV6-3 and TRBJ2-7; D possibly corresponds to TRBD2 (5 bases). Germline V gene data show CDR1 as MNHEY and CDR2 as SVGEGT. The CDR3 is 12 residues long. V was trimmed by 2 bases and J by 5 bases, leaving 7 bases between them. CDR3 region: CASSYRGDEQYF. DNA of the CDR3: TGTGCCAGCAGTTACCGGGGTGACGAGCAGTACTTC.

This clonotype is a singleton in its sample. This chain links TRBV2 with TRBJ1-1; D unclear. CDR3 size: 12 residues. V gave up 1 base and J gave up 9 bases, with 9 bases separating them. Germline CDR1 SNHLY, CDR2 FYNNEI. CDR3 region: CASSEVRPKAFF. The CDR3, as DNA: TGTGCCAGCAGTGAAGTAAGACCCAAAGCTTTCTTT.

This clonotype was detected only a few times. The CDR3 nucleotides read TGCAGTGCTAGAGATTGGGGGTCCTTGGCCGATGAGCAGTTCTTC. It is translated as CSARDWGSLADEQFF. J is TRBJ2-1 and V is TRBV20-1; D possibly uses TRBD1 or TRBD2 (5 bases each). The V end lost 0 bases, the J end lost 8 bases, and 17 bases lay between the germline ends. This CDR3 has 15 amino acids. Germline CDR1 is DFQATT and CDR2 is SNEGSKA (reference sequence).

V gene TRBV7-6 combines with J gene TRBJ2-7; tentatively, D is TRBD1 (6 bases). CDR3 size: 16 residues. V lost 1 base and J lost 2, with 15 bases in between. In germline, CDR1 is SGHVS, CDR2 FNYEAQ. CDR3 DNA: TGTGCCAGCAGCTTAGGCGGCAGGGGCAGTACCTACGAGCAGTACTTC. It is translated as CASSLGGRGSTYEQYF. The variable domain in full, completed from reference TRBV7-6 and TRBJ2-7, reads GAGVSQSPRYKVTKRGQDVALRCDPISGHVSLYWYRQALGQGPEFLTYFNYEAQQDKSGLPNDRFSAERPEGSISTLTIQRTEQRDSAMYRCASSLGGRGSTYEQYFGPGTRLTVT.

The V gene is TRBV7-8, the J gene TRBJ1-2, with no clear D. V was clipped by 6 bases and J by 6 bases, with 23 bases between them. Per germline, CDR1 SGHVS and CDR2 FQNEAQ. This CDR3 has 16 amino acids. The CDR3 region is CASRLITGEYGNGYTF. The CDR3 DNA reads as TGTGCCAGCAGGCTAATCACGGGCGAATACGGGAATGGCTACACCTTC.

The chain uses TRBV7-2 and TRBJ2-7; no clear D gene. The CDR3 contains 13 residues. The germline CDR1 and CDR2 sequences are SGHTA and FQGNSA. V lost 1 base, J lost 4 bases, and 8 bases lay in between. Written as DNA, the CDR3 is TGTGCCAGCAGCTTAGTCTCTCAATACGAGCAGTACTTC. Translation: CASSLVSQYEQYF.

This clonotype was counted between two and nine times. The gene calls are TRBV7-3 and TRBJ2-5, with D possibly TRBD2 on 5 matching bases. The CDR3 has 14 residues. Trimming took 5 bases from V and 2 from J, leaving 12 bases between them. From germline, CDR1 is SGHTA and CDR2 FQGTGA. The CDR3, as DNA: TGTGCCAGCAGCCCCGCGGGCCCTCAAGAGACCCAGTACTTC. Its protein is CASSPAGPQETQYF.

This chain connects TRBV6-5 to TRBJ1-6; possible D gene TRBD1, 6 bases. The CDR3 extends over 15 amino acids. CDR1 and CDR2 from the germline V gene are MNHEY and SVGAGI. The V end lost 2 bases, the J end lost 8 bases, and 13 bases lay between the germline ends. The CDR3 nucleotides read TGTGCCAGCAGTTACGTGTACAGGGTGGATTCACCCCTCCACTTT. Its translation: CASSYVYRVDSPLHF.

The chain recombines TRBV6-5 with TRBJ2-2; D not resolved. CDR3 size: 13 residues. Germline V lookup: CDR1 MNHEY, CDR2 SVGAGI. V was pared by 4 bases and J by 2 bases, with 5 bases between. CDR3 loop: CASSSGNTGELFF. In DNA, the CDR3 is TGTGCCAGCAGTTCCGGAAACACCGGGGAGCTGTTTTTT.